The 14 T cell receptor beta chains presented below share a single source sample, sequenced in a study of blood T cell repertoires in COVID-19. Using immunoSEQ multiplex PCR, the repertoire was profiled, and TCRdb retains in-frame clones only, with some absent. The sample contains roughly 190,000 clones, around 81% of which appear only once. Source material: peripheral blood. Receptors were obtained from a human donor with acute or convalescent COVID-19. The donor label of this sample is uncertain.

The V gene is TRBV19, the J gene TRBJ1-2, with D uncertain. Trimming pared 5 bases from V and 8 bases from J, leaving 15 bases between. The length of the CDR3 is 13 residues. Germline-derived CDR1 and CDR2 are LNHDA and SQIVND (reference sequence). DNA for the CDR3: TGTGCCAGTAGTGCAAATCCCGGAGTCGGCTACACCTTC. It encodes CASSANPGVGYTF.

This chain connects TRBV6-2 or TRBV6-3 to TRBJ2-1; D gene ambiguous. V lost 3 bases and J 10 bases, leaving 16 bases between the germline ends. The CDR3 covers 14 residues. Per the germline V gene, CDR1 is MNHEY and CDR2 is SVGEGT. CDR3: CASSYSDKRLEQFF. The DNA for the CDR3 is TGTGCCAGCAGTTATTCCGATAAGCGCCTAGAGCAGTTCTTC.

This chain joins TRBV5-1 and TRBJ2-7; a weak D match, TRBD1 (7 bases). The CDR3 runs to 15 residues. Deletions cut 0 bases from V and 2 bases from J, with 12 bases between. CDR1 and CDR2 (germline): SGHRS, YFSETQ. In nucleotides, the CDR3 is TGCGCCAGCAGCTTGGACAGGGGAGGTCCCTACGAGCAGTACTTC. Translating it yields CASSLDRGGPYEQYF.

The gene calls are TRBV25-1 and TRBJ2-1, with D perhaps matching TRBD1 (7 bases). The length of the CDR3 is 17 residues. Looked up from germline, CDR1 is MGHDK and CDR2 is SYGVNS. V was pared by 3 bases and J by 8 bases, with 23 bases between. CDR3 nucleotide sequence: TGTGCCAGCAGTGATTCGGCAGGGGGGAGAGTAAGGGATGAGCAGTTCTTC. As protein: CASSDSAGGRVRDEQFF.

The chain links TRBV10-3 to TRBJ2-7; D gene ambiguous. V shed 2 bases and J shed 3 bases, with 14 bases lying between them. This CDR3 has 15 residues. The germline gives CDR1 ENHRY, CDR2 SYGVKD. The CDR3, as DNA: TGTGCCATCAGTGAGAGAGAGACCACTAACTACGAGCAGTACTTC. Translating gives CAISERETTNYEQYF.

The chain combines TRBV6-6 with TRBJ2-1, with TRBD2 identical over 7 bases. This CDR3 has 13 residues. After removal of 5 bases from V and 7 bases from J, the junction contained 5 bases not matched to a gene. From germline, CDR1 is MNHNY and CDR2 SVGAGI (reference sequence). Here the CDR3 reads CASSPSSGNEQFF. The CDR3 nucleotides read TGTGCCAGCAGTCCGAGTAGCGGGAATGAGCAGTTCTTC.

The CDR3 DNA reads as TGTGCCAGCGAGTCCGCCGGAAACACCATATATTTT. It translates to CASESAGNTIYF. This chain connects TRBV3-1 (or the pseudogene TRBV3-2) to TRBJ1-3; unclear D gene. The CDR3 contains 12 residues. V gave up 8 bases and J gave up 4 bases, with 9 bases separating them. Germline V gene lookup returns CDR1 LGHDT and CDR2 YNNKEL (reference sequence).

The chain is built from TRBV5-6 and TRBJ1-5; 8 positions agree with TRBD1. With 1 base clipped from V and 9 bases from J, the junction kept 9 bases outside the gene matches. Germline V CDR1 and CDR2: SGHDT, YYEEEE. CDR3 size: 15 residues. CDR3 DNA: TGTGCCAGCAGCTTGAATTCGGCAGGGGGCCGGCCCCAGCATTTT. Its translation: CASSLNSAGGRPQHF.

For the CDR3, the DNA is TGTGCCAGCAGCCCCAAAGGGGACACTAGGATGGGCACCATATATTTT. Translating gives CASSPKGDTRMGTIYF. The chain couples TRBV3-1 (or the pseudogene TRBV3-2) to TRBJ1-3; possible D gene TRBD1, 6 bases. The germline CDR1 and CDR2 sequences are LGHDT and YNNKEL (reference sequence). Trimming took off 4 bases at V and 9 bases at J, with 22 bases between the two ends. The CDR3 runs 16 residues.

The gene calls are TRBV4-2 and TRBJ2-1; TRBD1 agrees at 7 bases. The CDR3 is 16 amino acids. Per germline, CDR1 LGHNA and CDR2 YNFKEQ. J gave up 5 bases and V 3 bases, and 10 bases lay outside the gene matches. CDR3 protein: CASSQADRVENNEQFF. The DNA of the CDR3 is TGTGCCAGCAGCCAGGCTGACAGGGTCGAAAACAATGAGCAGTTCTTC.

In this sample, this clone turned up once. The rearrangement joins TRBV10-2 to TRBJ2-2; TRBD1 agrees at 9 bases. CDR3 length: 17 residues. V trimming: 0 bases; J trimming: 4 bases; junction bases outside the gene matches: 6. Germline-derived CDR1 and CDR2 are WSHSY and SAAADI. CDR3 residues: CASSESLGQGGTGELFF. The CDR3 bases are TGCGCCAGCAGTGAGTCATTGGGACAGGGCGGCACCGGGGAGCTGTTTTTT.

The gene calls are TRBV7-2 and TRBJ1-2, with 7 bases matching TRBD1. This CDR3 spans 14 amino acids. Germline V gene data show CDR1 as SGHTA and CDR2 as FQGNSA. Unmatched junction bases numbered 4, after V lost 1 base and J lost 5 bases. CDR3 sequence: CASSLDGTEYGYTF. CDR3 nucleotide sequence: TGTGCCAGCAGCTTAGACGGGACAGAATATGGCTACACCTTC.

The chain combines TRBV5-1 with TRBJ2-7; TRBD1 aligns across 12 bases. In germline, CDR1 is SGHRS, CDR2 YFSETQ. CDR3 length: 18 residues. V was pared by 3 bases and J by 2 bases, with 12 bases of the junction left unmatched. This CDR3 reads CASSWDRGQSRGAYEQYF. As DNA, the CDR3 is TGCGCCAGCAGCTGGGACAGGGGGCAGTCCCGAGGGGCCTACGAGCAGTACTTC.

The genes are TRBV10-1 and TRBJ2-1; 7 nucleotides align to TRBD1. V shed 3 bases and J 3 bases; nucleotides not matched to a gene: 2. This CDR3 spans 14 amino acids. Per germline, CDR1 WNHNN and CDR2 SYGVQD (reference sequence). For the CDR3, the DNA is TGCGCCAGCAGTGAAGGGGACAGCTACAATGAGCAGTTCTTC. This encodes CASSEGDSYNEQFF.